The entry below describes one T cell receptor beta chain. The study recruited people aged roughly 18 to 95 years across about two dozen US areas. The sample belongs to a study of blood T cell repertoires in COVID-19. The CDR3 has 16 residues. Per the germline V gene, CDR1 is SGHVS and CDR2 is FNYEAQ. J lost 6 bases, V lost 4 bases, and 10 bases had no gene match. Profiled with immunoSEQ multiplex PCR; TCRdb holds only in-frame clones, not every one. The sample consists of roughly 190,000 clones, more than 75% of them appearing once. The rearrangement uses TRBV7-6 and TRBJ1-4, with 8 bases lining up with TRBD1. The clonotype was recovered from a woman aged 45 to 65 with acute COVID-19. The sample taken for sequencing was PBMCs or T cells enriched from blood (not recorded which). The CDR3 sequence: CASSSNAGTGHEKLFF. CDR3 in DNA: TGTGCCAGCAGCTCGAACGCCGGGACAGGCCATGAAAAACTGTTTTTT.